This T cell receptor (beta chain) was sequenced in a study of T cells in Graves' hyperthyroidism and ophthalmopathy. With V trimmed by 5 bases and J by 0 bases, 4 bases remained unmatched. The CDR3 spans 17 residues. Germline CDR1 and CDR2: KGHSH and LQKENI. The sample holds many counts of this clonotype. What was amplified from RNA transcripts were TCR beta CDR3 regions. The TCR CDR3 first-round RT-PCR relied on the HTBI primer set. TCRdb re-called the multiplex PCR reads through MiXCR, storing one row per CDR3 protein. The sample yields some 760,000 distinct CDR3 sequences, approximately 14% seen once.

The chain is built from TRBV18 and TRBJ2-1; 13 nucleotides match TRBD2. Material for sequencing was blood. This receptor was identified in a woman under 30 with Graves' hyperthyroidism. As DNA, the CDR3 is TGTGCCAGCTCATTGGGACTAGCGGGACACTCCTACAATGAGCAGTTCTTC. This translates into CASSLGLAGHSYNEQFF. Supplemented by reference TRBV18 and TRBJ2-1, the full variable domain reads NAGVMQNPRHLVRRRGQEARLRCSPMKGHSHVYWYRQLPEEGLKFMVYLQKENIIDESGMPKERFSAEFPKEGPSILRIQQVVRGDSAAYFCASSLGLAGHSYNEQFFGPGTRLTVL.